There are a few counts of the clone carrying this T cell receptor beta chain. The data originate from a study of shared clonotypes between healthy human individuals. Study-level background: For every donor, three CD4 naive, three CD4 memory, two CD8 naive and one CD8 memory plates were used.

Deletions cut 0 bases from V and 1 base from J, with 6 bases between. CDR1 and CDR2 from the germline V gene are GTSNPN and SVGIG (reference sequence). This CDR3 region has 13 residues. Naive CD8 cells were CD45RO-negative, positively selected for CCR7, excluding terminally differentiated effector memory CD45RA+ cells. Assay used: immunoSEQ multiplex PCR; TCRdb lists only in-frame clones, some missing. The sample yields about 600,000 clones, around 95% seen once. This chain joins TRBV30 and TRBJ1-1; D call uncertain. The sequence was obtained from a woman in her 30s in good health. The sample consisted of naive CD8+ T cells sorted from blood. The CDR3 sequence is CAWSVTANTEAFF. CDR3 DNA sequence: TGTGCCTGGAGTGTCACAGCGAACACTGAAGCTTTCTTT.